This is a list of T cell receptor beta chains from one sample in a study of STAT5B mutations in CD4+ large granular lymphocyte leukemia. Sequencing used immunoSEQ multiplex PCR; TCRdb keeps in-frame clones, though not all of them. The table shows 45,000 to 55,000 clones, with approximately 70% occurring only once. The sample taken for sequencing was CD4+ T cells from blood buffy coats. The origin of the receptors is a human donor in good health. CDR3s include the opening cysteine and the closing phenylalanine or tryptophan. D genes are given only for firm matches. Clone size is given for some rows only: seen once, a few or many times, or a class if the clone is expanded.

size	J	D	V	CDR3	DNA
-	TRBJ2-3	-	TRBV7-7	CASSLTGSSTDTQYF	TGTGCTAGCAGCTTAACAGGGTCTAGCACAGATACGCAGTATTTT
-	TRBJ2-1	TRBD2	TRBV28	CATRGGDEQFF	TGTGCCACCCGTGGGGGGGATGAGCAGTTCTTC
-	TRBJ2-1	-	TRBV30	CAWSTGVSYNEQFF	TGTGCCTGGAGTACGGGGGTATCTTACAATGAGCAGTTCTTC
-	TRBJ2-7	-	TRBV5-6	CASSSTGTWGREQYF	TGTGCCAGCAGCTCGACCGGGACCTGGGGACGCGAGCAGTACTTC
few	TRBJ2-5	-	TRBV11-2	CASSVGQSGETQYF	TGTGCCAGCAGCGTTGGCCAAAGTGGAGAGACCCAGTACTTC
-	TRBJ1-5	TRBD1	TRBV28	CASRTPLNDRADPPQHF	TGTGCCAGCAGGACCCCCCTCAACGACAGGGCAGACCCCCCCCAGCATTTT
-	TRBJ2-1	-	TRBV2	CASSLGQGGWDEQFF	TGTGCCAGCAGCCTTGGGCAGGGTGGATGGGATGAGCAGTTCTTC
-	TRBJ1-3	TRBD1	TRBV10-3	CAIQGAGNTIYF	TGTGCCATACAGGGGGCTGGAAACACCATATATTTT
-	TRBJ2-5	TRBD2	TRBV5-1	CASAKQGGPGGETQYF	TGCGCCAGCGCCAAGCAAGGAGGTCCGGGGGGAGAGACCCAGTACTTC
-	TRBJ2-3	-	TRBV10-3	CAISTVSTDTQYF	TGTGCCATCAGCACGGTTAGCACAGATACGCAGTATTTT
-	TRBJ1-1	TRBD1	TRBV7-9	CASSPGQGNTEAFF	TGTGCCAGCAGCCCGGGACAGGGGAACACTGAAGCTTTCTTT
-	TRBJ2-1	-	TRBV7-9	CASSPPFPRSNEQFF	TGTGCCAGCAGCCCTCCTTTCCCTAGATCCAATGAGCAGTTCTTC
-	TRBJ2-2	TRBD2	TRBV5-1	CASSPSPGGNTGELFF	TGCGCCAGCAGCCCCTCCCCGGGGGGGAACACCGGGGAGCTGTTTTTT
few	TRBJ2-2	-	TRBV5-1	CASSLLMTGELFF	TGCGCCAGCAGCTTACTGATGACCGGGGAGCTGTTTTTT
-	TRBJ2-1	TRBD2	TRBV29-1	CSVTEGRVDNEQFF	TGCAGCGTTACCGAAGGGAGGGTCGACAATGAGCAGTTCTTC
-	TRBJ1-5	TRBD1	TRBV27	CASSWTGAYSNQPQHF	TGTGCCAGCAGCTGGACAGGGGCTTATAGCAATCAGCCCCAGCATTTT
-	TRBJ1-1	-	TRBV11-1	CASSKRFSPGAFF	TGTGCCAGCAGCAAAAGGTTCTCCCCCGGGGCTTTCTTT
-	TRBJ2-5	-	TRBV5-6	CASSWDGKNWETQYF	TGTGCCAGCAGCTGGGACGGAAAGAATTGGGAGACCCAGTACTTC
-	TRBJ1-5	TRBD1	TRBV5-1	CASSLGQGGNQPQHF	TGCGCCAGCAGCTTGGGACAGGGGGGAAATCAGCCCCAGCATTTT
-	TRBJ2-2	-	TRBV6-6	CASRRGGNTGELFF	TGTGCCAGCAGACGAGGGGGAAACACCGGGGAGCTGTTTTTT
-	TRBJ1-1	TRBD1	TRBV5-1	CASSLITGGASTEAFF	TGCGCCAGCAGCTTGATCACAGGGGGCGCATCCACTGAAGCTTTCTTT
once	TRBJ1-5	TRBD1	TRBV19	CASSLPRTGVVSNQPQHF	TGTGCCAGTAGCCTTCCTCGGACAGGGGTTGTCAGCAATCAGCCCCAGCATTTT
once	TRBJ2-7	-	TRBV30	CAWRGIFYEQYF	TGTGCCTGGAGGGGAATCTTCTACGAGCAGTACTTC
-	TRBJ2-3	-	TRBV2	CASSEGVGNTQYF	TGTGCCAGCAGTGAAGGAGTGGGAAATACGCAGTATTTT
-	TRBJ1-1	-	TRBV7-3	CASSLNGENTEAFF	TGTGCCAGCAGCTTAAACGGAGAGAACACTGAAGCTTTCTTT
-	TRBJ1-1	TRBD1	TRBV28	CASRWDSQNTEAFF	TGTGCCAGCAGGTGGGACAGCCAGAACACTGAAGCTTTCTTT
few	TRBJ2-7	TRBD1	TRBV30	CAWTTGRGYEQYF	TGTGCCTGGACCACGGGCAGGGGGTACGAGCAGTACTTC